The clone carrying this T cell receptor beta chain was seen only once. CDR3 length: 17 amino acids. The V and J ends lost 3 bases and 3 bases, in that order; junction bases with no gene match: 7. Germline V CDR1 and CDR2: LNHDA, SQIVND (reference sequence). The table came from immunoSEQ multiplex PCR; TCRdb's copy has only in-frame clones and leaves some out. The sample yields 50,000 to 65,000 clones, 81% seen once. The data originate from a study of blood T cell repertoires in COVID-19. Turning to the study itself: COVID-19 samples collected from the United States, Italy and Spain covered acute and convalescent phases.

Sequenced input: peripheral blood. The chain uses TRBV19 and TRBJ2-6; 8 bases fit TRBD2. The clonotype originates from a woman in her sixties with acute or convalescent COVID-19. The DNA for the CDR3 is TGTGCCAGTAGTATCCTGGCGGGAGGTTATGGGGCCAACGTCCTGACTTTC. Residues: CASSILAGGYGANVLTF.